This is a list of T cell receptor beta chains from one sample in a study of cytomegalovirus exposure and HLA in healthy donors. Sequenced by immunoSEQ multiplex PCR; TCRdb stores in-frame clones only, minus some. The sample carries about 67,000 clones, around 63% recorded once. Sequencing was done on a sample of PBMCs. The source of these receptors is a woman in her twenties or thirties in good health and CMV-seronegative. Both conserved end residues are part of each CDR3. D genes are given only for firm matches. Rows may omit the clone size; those that give it use once, few, many or a size class.

.,TRBV5-5,TRBJ2-7,.,CASSPAGFPSSYEQYF,TGTGCCAGCAGCCCAGCGGGCTTCCCGAGCTCCTACGAGCAGTACTTC
.,TRBV5-5,TRBJ2-7,.,CASSPDGGGTYEQYF,TGTGCCAGCAGCCCGGATGGGGGAGGAACCTACGAGCAGTACTTC
.,TRBV29-1,TRBJ1-2,.,CSVGEGWGYTF,TGCAGCGTTGGCGAGGGCTGGGGCTACACCTTC
.,TRBV28,TRBJ1-1,.,CASSLQQVAVEAFF,TGTGCCAGCAGTTTGCAACAGGTAGCAGTTGAAGCTTTCTTT
.,TRBV2,TRBJ2-2,TRBD1,CASRDDRARELFF,TGTGCCAGCAGGGATGACAGGGCTCGGGAGCTGTTTTTT
.,TRBV7-6,TRBJ2-5,.,CASSSQGGLPETQYF,TGTGCCAGCAGCTCACAGGGGGGGTTACCAGAGACCCAGTACTTC
.,TRBV7-3,TRBJ2-5,TRBD2,CASSLTQAGEETQYF,TGTGCCAGCAGCTTAACTCAAGCGGGGGAGGAGACCCAGTACTTC
.,TRBV7-8,TRBJ1-1,TRBD1,CASSARTGEFEAFF,TGTGCCAGCAGCGCCCGGACAGGGGAGTTTGAAGCTTTCTTT
.,TRBV27,TRBJ2-7,.,CASSPIDRFSRYEQYF,TGTGCCAGCAGTCCGATAGACAGGTTTTCCCGTTACGAGCAGTACTTC
few,TRBV4-2,TRBJ1-4,TRBD1,CASSQELQGSPTNEKLFF,TGTGCCAGCAGCCAAGAGTTACAGGGGAGCCCCACTAATGAAAAACTGTTTTTT
.,TRBV18,TRBJ2-1,.,CASSPTQGRSYNEQFF,TGTGCCAGCTCACCGACGCAGGGAAGGTCCTACAATGAGCAGTTCTTC
.,TRBV27,TRBJ1-6,.,CASSLRNSPLHF,TGTGCCAGCAGTTTGAGAAACTCACCCCTCCACTTT
.,TRBV5-1,TRBJ2-3,TRBD2,CASSWGTSGRTDTQYF,TGCGCCAGCAGTTGGGGGACTAGCGGACGCACAGATACGCAGTATTTT
.,TRBV2,TRBJ1-2,TRBD1,CASTMGQSRYGYTF,TGTGCCAGCACTATGGGACAGTCTCGCTATGGCTACACCTTC
.,TRBV19,TRBJ2-5,.,CASGSQETQYF,TGTGCCTCGGGTAGTCAAGAGACCCAGTACTTC
.,TRBV7-8,TRBJ2-7,.,CSCNQRPAYEQYF,TGTTCCTGCAACCAGAGGCCGGCCTACGAGCAGTACTTC
.,TRBV27,TRBJ2-7,TRBD2,CASSFGGVFIYEQYF,TGTGCCAGCAGTTTCGGGGGGGTGTTCATCTACGAGCAGTACTTC
.,TRBV21-1,TRBJ1-5,.,CASSMGTGGRSGNQPQHF,TGTGCCAGCAGCATGGGGACAGGGGGCCGATCGGGCAATCAGCCCCAGCATTTT
.,TRBV6-1,TRBJ2-7,TRBD2,CASSTSGGSYEQYF,TGTGCCAGCAGCACTAGCGGGGGGTCCTACGAGCAGTACTTC
.,TRBV27,TRBJ1-1,TRBD1,CACSSTGFGGEASF,TGTGCCTGCAGTTCGACAGGGTTTGGAGGTGAAGCTTCCTTT
.,TRBV5-1,TRBJ2-2,TRBD2,CASRRGTNTGELFF,TGCGCCAGCAGGCGGGGGACTAACACCGGGGAGCTGTTTTTT
.,TRBV7-9,TRBJ2-7,.,CASSLAAGSYEQYF,TGTGCCAGCAGCTTAGCGGCGGGCAGCTACGAGCAGTACTTC